Given below is one T cell receptor (beta chain) in context. This sample was taken from a study of patients and donors after allogeneic stem cell transplantation. Germline V lookup: CDR1 MNHNS, CDR2 SASEGT. The CDR3 runs 15 residues. V lost 5 bases and J lost 14; bases outside the gene matches: 18. TCRdb recomputed calls from the RT-PCR reads with MiXCR, one row per CDR3 protein. In the table there are approximately 160,000 distinct CDR3 sequences, about 29% of which are singletons. Sequencing input: blood, either unsorted or a sorted T cell fraction (not recorded which). The sequence came from a human donor who was either an allogeneic HSCT recipient or a stem cell or donor lymphocyte infusion donor (not recorded which). It is not recorded whose cells these are; they may come from a transplant donor. This chain joins TRBV6-1 and TRBJ2-3; TRBD2 aligns across 8 bases. The CDR3, as DNA: TGTGCCAGCAGTCAACCGACTAGCGCTCCCAGCCGTGGGTATTTT. Translating gives CASSQPTSAPSRGYF.